This TCR beta chain stems from a study of blood T cells in healthy people across ages. There are many counts of this clonotype. Its antigen is still unknown. For the second PCR, which ran for about 6 to 11 cycles, a sample-barcoded 5' primer and a J-beta primer mix were used. TCRdb itself ran the 5' RACE reads through MiXCR, one entry per CDR3 protein. The sample holds fewer than 900,000 distinct CDR3 sequences, 45% to 50% seen once. Study-wide points: TCR beta diversity correlated strongly with naive T cell percentage.

J gave up 6 bases and V 7 bases, and 3 bases lay outside the gene matches. Germline CDR1 and CDR2: MNHEY and SVGAGI. The CDR3 extends over 11 amino acids. The clonotype comes from a woman aged 60-75 years in good health. Sequenced: blood. This rearrangement joins TRBV6-5 to TRBJ2-7; the match to TRBD1 covers 7 bases. The CDR3 region is CASKGASEQYF. The CDR3 DNA is TGTGCCAGCAAGGGGGCCTCCGAGCAGTACTTC.